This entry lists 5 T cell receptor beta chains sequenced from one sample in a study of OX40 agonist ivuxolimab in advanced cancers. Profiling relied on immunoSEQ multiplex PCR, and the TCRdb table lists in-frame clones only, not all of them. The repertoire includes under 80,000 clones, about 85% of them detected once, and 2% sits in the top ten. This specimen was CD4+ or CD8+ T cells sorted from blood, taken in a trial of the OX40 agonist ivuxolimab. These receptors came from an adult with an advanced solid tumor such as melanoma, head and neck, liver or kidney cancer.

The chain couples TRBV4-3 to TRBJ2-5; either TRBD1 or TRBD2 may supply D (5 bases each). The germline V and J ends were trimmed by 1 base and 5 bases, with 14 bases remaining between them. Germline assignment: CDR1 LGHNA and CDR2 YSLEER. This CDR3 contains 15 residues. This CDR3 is CASSQGGASGETQYF. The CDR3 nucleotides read TGCGCCAGCAGCCAAGGTGGGGCCTCGGGGGAGACCCAGTACTTC.

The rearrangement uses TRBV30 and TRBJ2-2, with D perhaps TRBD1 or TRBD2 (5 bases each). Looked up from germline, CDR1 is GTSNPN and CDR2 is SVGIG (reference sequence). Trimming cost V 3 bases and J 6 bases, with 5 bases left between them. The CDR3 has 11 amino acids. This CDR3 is CAWRGAGELFF. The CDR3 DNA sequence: TGTGCCTGGAGGGGGGCCGGGGAGCTGTTTTTT.

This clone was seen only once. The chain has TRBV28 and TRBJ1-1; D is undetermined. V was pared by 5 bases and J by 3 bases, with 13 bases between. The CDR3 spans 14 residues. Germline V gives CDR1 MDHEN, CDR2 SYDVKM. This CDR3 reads CASSELIGDTEAFF. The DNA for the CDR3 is TGTGCCAGCAGTGAATTAATCGGGGACACTGAAGCTTTCTTT.

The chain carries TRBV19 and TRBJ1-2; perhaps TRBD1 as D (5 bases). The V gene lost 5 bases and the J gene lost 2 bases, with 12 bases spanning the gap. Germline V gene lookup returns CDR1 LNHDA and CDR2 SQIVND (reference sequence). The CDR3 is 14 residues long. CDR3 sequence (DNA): TGTGCCAGTAGTCGCGGGGACGTAAACTATGGCTACACCTTC. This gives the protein CASSRGDVNYGYTF.

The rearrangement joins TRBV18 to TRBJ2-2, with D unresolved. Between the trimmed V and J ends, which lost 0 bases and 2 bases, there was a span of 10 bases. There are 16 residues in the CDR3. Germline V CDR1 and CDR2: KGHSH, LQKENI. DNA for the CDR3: TGTGCCAGCTCACCACCTCTAGGCGGTAACACCGGGGAGCTGTTTTTT. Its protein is CASSPPLGGNTGELFF.